The 10 T cell receptor beta chains below all came from one sample that was sequenced in a study of cytomegalovirus exposure and HLA in healthy donors. The PCR made use of 60 Vbeta and 13 Jbeta primers. The repertoire was sequenced with immunoSEQ multiplex PCR; TCRdb's copy has only in-frame clones and lacks some. This table holds about 210,000 clones, 75% to 80% found once. The sequencing sample was made of PBMCs. All receptors derive from a male donor in good health and CMV-seronegative.

V and J are TRBV7-2 and TRBJ1-4; 7 bases fit TRBD1. CDR1 is SGHTA, CDR2 FQGNSA, per germline. After removal of 4 bases from V and 0 bases from J, the junction contained 11 bases not matched to a gene. The CDR3 is made up of 18 amino acids. The CDR3: CASSSKTGFRATNEKLFF. DNA for the CDR3: TGTGCCAGCAGCTCCAAGACAGGGTTTCGGGCAACTAATGAAAAACTGTTTTTT. Supplemented by reference TRBV7-2 and TRBJ1-4, the full variable domain reads GAGVSQSPSNKVTEKGKDVELRCDPISGHTALYWYRQSLGQGLEFLIYFQGNSAPDKSGLPSDRFSAERTGGSVSTLTIQRTQQEDSAVYLCASSSKTGFRATNEKLFFGSGTQLSVL.

The sample holds one count of this clone. This chain joins TRBV7-8 and TRBJ1-3; D unclear. V lost 5 bases and J lost 2, with 19 bases in between. The CDR3 is 17 amino acids. Germline CDR1 SGHVS, CDR2 FQNEAQ. The chain's CDR3 is CASSPRRDREPGNTIYF. CDR3 DNA sequence: TGTGCCAGCAGCCCCCGACGTGACCGGGAGCCTGGAAACACCATATATTTT. The variable domain in full, with the rest retrieved from reference TRBV7-8 and TRBJ1-3, is GAGVSQSPRYKVAKRGQDVALRCDPISGHVSLFWYQQALGQGPEFLTYFQNEAQLDKSGLPSDRFFAERPEGSVSTLKIQRTQQEDSAVYLCASSPRRDREPGNTIYFGEGSWLTVV.

The rearrangement uses TRBV9 and TRBJ2-1; TRBD2 is a possible D gene (5 bases). V gave up 1 base and J gave up 0 bases, with 14 bases separating them. This CDR3 spans 17 amino acids. Germline V gives CDR1 SGDLS, CDR2 YYNGEE. CDR3 sequence (DNA): TGTGCCAGCAGCGTAAGTGGGCTAGCTAGCTCCTACAATGAGCAGTTCTTC. Protein: CASSVSGLASSYNEQFF.

To note about this clone: A read error is possible here, since a much larger clone lies one base away. The chain uses TRBV2 and TRBJ2-6; 7 bases are shared with TRBD1. The germline CDR1 and CDR2 sequences are SNHLY and FYNNEI. This CDR3 has 16 amino acids. The trim removed 4 bases at V and 0 bases at J, leaving 3 bases unmatched. The CDR3 DNA follows: TGTGCCAGCAGTGGGACAGGTGGCTCTGGGGCCAACGTCCTGACTTTC. It encodes CASSGTGGSGANVLTF.

The CDR3 sequence: CASSSRQGHQPQHF. The CDR3 DNA sequence: TGTGCCAGCAGCTCCAGACAGGGTCACCAGCCCCAGCATTTT. The chain combines TRBV7-2 with TRBJ1-5, with 7 bases that match TRBD1. The germline gives CDR1 SGHTA, CDR2 FQGNSA. Trimming took 4 bases from V and 7 from J; bases not matched to a gene: 7. The CDR3 extends over 14 amino acids.

CDR3 in DNA: TGTGCCAGCAGCGAGGAGAGCTCTGGAAACACCATATATTTT. Translating it yields CASSEESSGNTIYF. The chain carries TRBV5-4 and TRBJ1-3; the D is unclear. CDR3 size: 14 residues. In germline, CDR1 is SGHNT, CDR2 YYREEE (reference sequence). V lost 4 bases to trimming and J lost 0 bases, with 8 bases between them.

The V gene is TRBV19, the J gene TRBJ1-3; the D is unclear. Germline V gene data show CDR1 as LNHDA and CDR2 as SQIVND (reference sequence). Trimming removed 7 bases at V and 0 bases at J, with 10 bases between. The CDR3 totals 14 residues. The chain's CDR3 is CASTRELSGNTIYF. The CDR3, as DNA: TGTGCCAGTACACGGGAACTCTCTGGAAACACCATATATTTT.

The chain combines TRBV27 with TRBJ1-2; TRBD1 is a possible D gene (6 bases). Trimming removed 3 bases from V and 2 bases from J, with 10 bases in between. The CDR3 length is 14 residues. The germline V gene encodes CDR1 MNHEY and CDR2 SMNVEV (reference sequence). CDR3 residues: CASSFDRYNYGYTF. The DNA for the CDR3 is TGTGCCAGCAGTTTCGACAGGTACAACTATGGCTACACCTTC.

The genes are TRBV6-6 and TRBJ2-3, with 7 nucleotides matching TRBD1. V lost 7 bases to trimming and J lost 4 bases; unmatched junction nucleotides: 14. The germline V gene has CDR1 MNHNY and CDR2 SVGAGI (reference sequence). This CDR3 is built from 16 residues. CDR3 DNA sequence: TGTGCCAGCACGTCCCGAGGTGACAGGGCCCCAGATACGCAGTATTTT. It encodes CASTSRGDRAPDTQYF.

The chain links TRBV6-1 to TRBJ2-3; TRBD2 matches at 10 bases. Germline V gene data show CDR1 as MNHNS and CDR2 as SASEGT. The CDR3 spans 14 residues. Trimming at V came to 5 bases and at J to 6 bases, leaving 5 bases not matched to a gene. The CDR3 DNA follows: TGTGCCAGCAGTAACCTAGCGGGGGTGGATACGCAGTATTTT. Encoded protein: CASSNLAGVDTQYF.